The next 7 T cell receptor beta chains were all read from a single sample in a study of glioma-infiltrating T cells. Amplification of TCR alpha and beta CDR3 regions from RNA used iRepertoire nested multiplex PCR. TCRdb re-analysed the multiplex PCR reads in MiXCR, keeping a single row per CDR3 protein. The table records over 100,000 distinct CDR3 sequences, 20% to 30% of them present only once. The sequenced material came from glioma tissue, nonneoplastic brain tissue, or PBMCs (not recorded which). The origin of the receptors is a human donor with low-grade glioma or glioblastoma, undergoing nonglioma brain surgery, or in good health (not recorded which).

This clonotype came up many times. The chain joins TRBV7-2 to TRBJ2-2, with D possibly being TRBD1 (6 bases). The length of the CDR3 is 14 residues. With 3 bases removed from V and 6 bases from J, the gap between germline ends came to 11 bases. Germline loops: CDR1 SGHTA, CDR2 FQGNSA. CDR3 DNA: TGTGCCAGCAGCTTGCACAGGGCTGCCGGGGAGCTGTTTTTT. It specifies CASSLHRAAGELFF.

The rearrangement joins TRBV20-1 to TRBJ1-1; 9 nucleotides align to TRBD1. Germline V CDR1 and CDR2: DFQATT, SNEGSKA (reference sequence). The CDR3 loop spans 16 amino acids. The junction had 12 bases not matched to a gene; V was cut back by 4 bases and J by 3 bases. In DNA form, the CDR3 reads TGCAGTGCTACCCCCGGGACAGGGAGTGAGGACACTGAAGCTTTCTTT. It is translated as CSATPGTGSEDTEAFF.

This chain joins TRBV4-1 and TRBJ2-3; 7 nucleotides align to TRBD2. The germline gives CDR1 MGHRA, CDR2 YSYEKL. The V segment lost 3 bases and the J segment 1 base; nucleotides outside the gene matches: 4. CDR3 size: 15 residues. The DNA of the CDR3 is TGCGCCAGCAGCCATCCTGGGGGGGGCACAGATACGCAGTATTTT. Translating gives CASSHPGGGTDTQYF.

This clonotype was picked up many times. The CDR3 nucleotides are TGTGCCAGCAGTTTCCTGAGCTCCTACAATGAGCAGTTCTTC. Translating it yields CASSFLSSYNEQFF. The V call is TRBV6-2 or TRBV6-3, the J call TRBJ2-1; D is uncertain. This CDR3 has 14 residues. V was trimmed by 4 bases and J by 0 bases, leaving 7 bases between them. From germline, CDR1 is MNHEY and CDR2 SVGEGT.

CDR3 protein: CASSESNTGLPGYGYTF. The CDR3 DNA reads as TGCGCCAGCAGTGAGTCGAATACAGGATTGCCTGGGTATGGCTACACCTTC. The chain carries TRBV10-1 and TRBJ1-2, with a possible D match to TRBD1 (5 bases). Germline V gene data show CDR1 as WNHNN and CDR2 as SYGVQD (reference sequence). V dropped 0 bases and J dropped 5 bases, with 19 bases sitting between them. The CDR3 sequence is 17 residues long.

This chain uses TRBV29-1 with TRBJ1-1; D is undetermined. The ends were cut back, 4 bases at V and 0 bases at J, with 12 bases in the middle. The length of the CDR3 is 14 residues. Germline CDR1 is SQVTM and CDR2 is ANQGSEA. The CDR3 DNA sequence: TGCAGCGTTGGCGCCCTAAGTATGAACACTGAAGCTTTCTTT. Residues: CSVGALSMNTEAFF.

The table lists this clonotype with many counts. V gene TRBV4-3 combines with J gene TRBJ2-3, with a weak D call TRBD1 (8 bases). Germline V CDR1 and CDR2: LGHNA, YSLEER. The CDR3 totals 17 residues. The V and J ends lost 1 base and 2 bases respectively, with 16 bases between them. The CDR3 nucleotides read TGCGCCAGCAGCCAAGGAGGAGCGGGACAGGACACAGATACGCAGTATTTT. Its translation is CASSQGGAGQDTDTQYF.